What follows are 23 T cell receptor beta chains derived from one specimen sequenced in a study of metastatic and nonmetastatic thyroid tumors. MiXCR reprocessed the PCR reads for TCRdb. Of 30,000 to 40,000 clones in the sample, 35% to 40% were seen once. All patients were untreated before thyroid surgery. The sequencing sample was made of tumor tissue. These receptors came from a female donor with papillary thyroid cancer or a benign thyroid nodule (not recorded which). Some clones in this sample may be carry-over from other donors' samples.

This clone was observed many times. The rearrangement uses TRBV6-1 and TRBJ2-1; possibly TRBD2 for D (6 bases). This CDR3 is 15 amino acids long. The V end was cut by 5 bases, the J end by 4 bases, with 15 bases between. Germline V gene lookup returns CDR1 MNHNS and CDR2 SASEGT. The CDR3 sequence is CASSSDGSRYNEQFF. The CDR3 DNA reads as TGTGCCAGCAGTTCAGACGGGAGCCGATACAATGAGCAGTTCTTC.

This clone was seen only a few times. The chain couples TRBV28 to TRBJ2-7; 7 nucleotides line up with TRBD2. This CDR3 contains 18 residues. Germline lookup yields CDR1 MDHEN and CDR2 SYDVKM. Losses at the gene ends were 5 bases for V and 7 bases for J; bases not matched to a gene: 23. The CDR3 here is CASSPRPRNGRPLGEQYF. The CDR3 DNA follows: TGTGCCAGCAGTCCCCGACCCAGGAACGGGAGGCCCCTTGGGGAGCAGTACTTC.

On this clone itself: Germline and junction disagree at one end, which may indicate a read error. The chain is built from TRBV6-1 and TRBJ1-5; 10 bases fit TRBD1. The CDR3 is made up of 14 amino acids. The germline V gene encodes CDR1 MNHNS and CDR2 SASEGT. CDR3 sequence reads: CTSSPDRGSQNQHF. As DNA, the CDR3 is TGTACCAGCAGTCCGGACAGGGGGAGTCAGAACCAGCATTTT.

This chain connects TRBV5-1 to TRBJ2-7; D is undetermined. The germline V gene encodes CDR1 SGHRS and CDR2 YFSETQ. V lost 0 bases and J 5 bases, leaving 3 bases between the germline ends. The length of the CDR3 is 11 residues. Written as DNA, the CDR3 is TGCGCCAGCAGCTTGGGCGACGAGCAGTACTTC. Its protein product is CASSLGDEQYF. Complete variable domain (other parts from reference TRBV5-1 and TRBJ2-7): KAGVTQTPRYLIKTRGQQVTLSCSPISGHRSVSWYQQTPGQGLQFLFEYFSETQRNKGNFPGRFSGRQFSNSRSEMNVSTLELGDSALYLCASSLGDEQYFGPGTRLTVT.

This clone was seen a few times. The V and J genes are TRBV6-1 and TRBJ2-7, with a possible D match to TRBD1 (6 bases). Looked up from germline, CDR1 is MNHNS and CDR2 is SASEGT. V was clipped by 5 bases and J by 2 bases, with 16 bases between them. This CDR3 is 15 amino acids long. The CDR3 sequence is CASSPQGRATYEQYF. CDR3 sequence (DNA): TGTGCCAGCAGTCCACAGGGACGGGCTACCTACGAGCAGTACTTC.

The chain has TRBV28 and TRBJ2-3, with D maybe TRBD2 (7 bases). Germline V lookup: CDR1 MDHEN, CDR2 SYDVKM. The CDR3 has 15 amino acids. V was trimmed by 3 bases and J by 1 base, leaving 11 bases between them. CDR3 nucleotides: TGTGCCAGCAGTTTGGGGGGGCGGGGCACAGATACGCAGTATTTT. Amino acids: CASSLGGRGTDTQYF.

The genes are TRBV6-2 or TRBV6-3 and TRBJ1-2; the D gene is possibly TRBD1 (5 bases). Germline-derived CDR1 and CDR2 are MNHEY and SVGEGT. Trimming cost V 7 bases and J 8 bases, with 11 bases left between them. The CDR3 runs to 11 residues. CDR3 DNA: TGTGCCAGCACTGGGGGGTACGGCTACACCTTC. Translation gives CASTGGYGYTF.

This sequence joins TRBV6-5 and TRBJ2-2; the D gene is possibly TRBD2 (6 bases). Looked up from germline, CDR1 is MNHEY and CDR2 is SVGAGI. The CDR3 extends over 17 amino acids. Trimming cost V 4 bases and J 7 bases, with 22 bases left between them. For the CDR3, the DNA is TGTGCCAGCAGTTTCAAGGGACCGGGGAGGTGGGTCGGGGAGCTGTTTTTT. Translation: CASSFKGPGRWVGELFF.

This sequence joins TRBV5-5 and TRBJ2-7; 9 positions match TRBD1. From germline, CDR1 is SGHKS and CDR2 YYEKEE (reference sequence). The CDR3 loop spans 16 amino acids. J gave up 3 bases and V 7 bases, and 14 bases lay outside the gene matches. CDR3 DNA sequence: TGTGCCAGCTCCCTGGGAGGGACAGGGTTGTTCTACGAGCAGTACTTC. Translation: CASSLGGTGLFYEQYF. The entire variable domain, with the rest obtained from reference TRBV5-5 and TRBJ2-7, is as follows: DAGVTQSPTHLIKTRGQQVTLRCSPISGHKSVSWYQQVLGQGPQFIFQYYEKEERGRGNFPDRFSARQFPNYSSELNVNALLLGDSALYLCASSLGGTGLFYEQYFGPGTRLTVT.

This clone was observed a handful of times. The chain links TRBV12-3 or TRBV12-4 to TRBJ2-7, with a weak D call TRBD1 (5 bases). This CDR3 contains 14 residues. V lost 3 bases and J lost 1, with 10 bases in between. The CDR3, as DNA: TGTGCCAGCAGTTTCATAGGGGAATCCTACGAGCAGTACTTC. Translated, it gives CASSFIGESYEQYF.

The chain recombines TRBV4-3 with TRBJ2-7; maybe TRBD1 (5 bases). V was shortened by 0 bases and J by 6 bases, with 15 bases between the two germline ends. Per the germline V gene, CDR1 is LGHNA and CDR2 is YSLEER. The CDR3 is 15 residues long. CDR3 nucleotides: TGCGCCAGCAGCCAAGATTCCCAGGGATTAGGCGAGCAGTACTTC. Amino acids: CASSQDSQGLGEQYF.

V is TRBV7-7 and J is TRBJ2-1; D is undetermined. CDR3 length: 15 residues. V was shortened by 3 bases and J by 4 bases, with 13 bases between the two germline ends. Germline V CDR1 and CDR2: SSHAT, FNYEAQ (reference sequence). CDR3 sequence: CASSLDPTRYNEQFF. Written as DNA, the CDR3 is TGTGCCAGCAGCTTGGACCCCACGAGGTACAATGAGCAGTTCTTC.

This clone was seen a handful of times. Relative to the germline gene, one junction end is altered; a read error may explain this. This chain connects TRBV6-4 to TRBJ2-6; 10 bases align to TRBD2. Germline values: CDR1 MRHNA, CDR2 SNTAGT. This CDR3 comprises 18 residues. The CDR3 loop reads CASSYSASGSLWANVLTF. CDR3 nucleotide sequence: TGTGCCAGCAGTTACTCAGCTAGCGGGAGCCTCTGGGCCAACGTCCTGACTTTC.

This clone was detected only a few times. The chain carries TRBV10-3 and TRBJ2-3; D may be TRBD1 (6 bases). Trimming shortened V by 4 bases and J by 6 bases, and 14 bases separated the two germline ends. Germline V gene sequence: CDR1 ENHRY, CDR2 SYGVKD. This CDR3 has 14 residues. The CDR3 protein is CAISGTVDGDTQYF. CDR3 nucleotides: TGTGCCATCAGTGGGACAGTGGACGGGGATACGCAGTATTTT.

The chain is built from TRBV6-1 and TRBJ2-3; 12 bases are a match to TRBD2. From germline, CDR1 is MNHNS and CDR2 SASEGT. The CDR3 is 16 amino acids. Trimming removed 4 bases from V and 2 bases from J; junction bases left unmatched: 4. The CDR3 sequence: CASSGLAGDPTDTQYF. Here the CDR3 DNA reads TGTGCCAGCAGTGGACTAGCGGGGGACCCCACAGATACGCAGTATTTT.

This chain joins TRBV12-3 or TRBV12-4 and TRBJ2-1; 9 bases line up with TRBD2. J lost 9 bases, V lost 7 bases, and 10 bases had no gene match. The CDR3 totals 14 residues. CDR3 amino acids: CASTRTSASGEQFF. The CDR3 nucleotides read TGTGCCAGCACTAGGACTAGCGCCTCCGGTGAGCAGTTCTTC.

This clone has just a few counts. This sequence joins TRBV12-3 or TRBV12-4 and TRBJ2-7; the match to TRBD2 covers 14 bases. The CDR3 consists of 15 residues. V dropped 3 bases and J dropped 4; count of bases not matched to a gene: 2. The CDR3 loop reads CASSFGTSGRYEQYF. CDR3 sequence (DNA): TGTGCCAGCAGTTTTGGGACTAGCGGGAGATACGAGCAGTACTTC.

This clone has a handful of counts. V usage is TRBV6-1 and J usage is TRBJ2-2; 9 bases agree with TRBD2. Trimming took 7 bases from V and 7 from J; bases not matched to a gene: 7. The CDR3 spans 14 residues. CDR1 and CDR2 (germline): MNHNS, SASEGT. The CDR3 reads CASKVAGEVGELFF. The CDR3, as DNA: TGTGCCAGCAAGGTAGCGGGGGAAGTCGGGGAGCTGTTTTTT.

The chain recombines TRBV28 with TRBJ2-7; 7 bases are a match to TRBD2. Germline V gives CDR1 MDHEN, CDR2 SYDVKM. With 0 bases clipped from V and 1 base from J, the junction kept 9 bases outside the gene matches. The CDR3 is made up of 17 amino acids. This CDR3 is CASSLWAGGTNSYEQYF. The CDR3 nucleotides are TGTGCCAGCAGTTTATGGGCGGGCGGGACTAATTCCTACGAGCAGTACTTC.

The chain employs TRBV28 and TRBJ2-7; D may be TRBD1 or TRBD2 (5 bases each). The CDR3 consists of 14 residues. Trimming took 6 bases from V and 7 from J, leaving 19 bases between them. The germline V gene has CDR1 MDHEN and CDR2 SYDVKM. The CDR3 DNA sequence: TGTGCCAGCAGCGACGGGACGCATTCCCGGGAGCAGTACTTC. Translating it yields CASSDGTHSREQYF.

V and J are TRBV20-1 and TRBJ2-7; D perhaps matches TRBD2 (6 bases). Trimming took off 0 bases at V and 6 bases at J, with 18 bases between the two ends. This CDR3 region has 15 residues. Germline CDR1 is DFQATT and CDR2 is SNEGSKA (reference sequence). The CDR3 loop reads CSARDGTPRGFEQYF. The CDR3 DNA reads as TGCAGTGCTAGAGACGGGACTCCTCGAGGGTTCGAGCAGTACTTC.

The chain couples TRBV12-3 or TRBV12-4 to TRBJ1-6, with a tentative D call TRBD1 (6 bases). V was pared by 0 bases and J by 7 bases, with 10 bases between. CDR3 size: 15 residues. The CDR3 DNA reads TGTGCCAGCAGTTTAGCGCTAGGGGGAAATTCACCCCTCCACTTT. It is translated as CASSLALGGNSPLHF.

The chain employs TRBV27 and TRBJ2-1, with 7 bases aligning to TRBD2. This CDR3 contains 14 residues. Trimming cost V 6 bases and J 4 bases; bases outside gene matches: 6. CDR1 is MNHEY, CDR2 SMNVEV, per germline (reference sequence). The CDR3 is CASRPGLQYNEQFF. In nucleotides, the CDR3 is TGTGCCAGCAGGCCGGGACTACAATACAATGAGCAGTTCTTC.